This T cell receptor beta chain was found in a study of cytomegalovirus exposure and HLA in healthy donors. General study points: A previous analysis found most TCR beta V segments productive roughly 87% or roughly 30% of the time.

As concerns this clone: Its cognate antigen is unknown.

PCR was performed using 60 Vbeta and 13 Jbeta primers. Here immunoSEQ multiplex PCR was the method, and the copy in TCRdb shows in-frame clones only, minus some. The data contain around 130,000 clones, 77% of them singletons. CDR1 SEHNR and CDR2 FQNEAQ come from the germline V gene (reference sequence). The CDR3 covers 19 residues. The trim removed 1 base at V and 4 bases at J, leaving 8 bases unmatched. Sequencing input: PBMCs. This chain uses TRBV7-9 with TRBJ1-6, with 12 bases identical to TRBD1. This sequence was found in a young man in good health and CMV-seropositive. DNA of the CDR3: TGTGCCAGCAGCTTAGGGGGACAGGGGGCATATCTTTATAATTCACCCCTCCACTTT. This translates into CASSLGGQGAYLYNSPLHF.